The clone carrying this T cell receptor beta chain was seen many times. Thyroid surgery was preceded by no treatment in any patient. This specimen comes from a study of metastatic and nonmetastatic thyroid tumors. For the study at large: Patients with malignant and benign thyroid disease provided blood and tumor or nodule tissue, whose repertoires were compared.

TCRdb re-called clones from the PCR reads using MiXCR. The sample lists some 25,000 clones; 15% to 20% were seen once. Germline CDR1 GTSNPN, CDR2 SVGIG (reference sequence). V gave up 2 bases and J gave up 0 bases, with 5 bases separating them. The CDR3 has 12 amino acids. The sequenced material came from blood. The genes are TRBV30 and TRBJ2-7; D is uncertain. This TCR was recovered from a male donor with papillary thyroid cancer or a benign thyroid nodule (not recorded which). Some clones in this sample may be carry-over from other donors' samples. The DNA for the CDR3 is TGTGCCTGGAGTAGGATCTCCTACGAGCAGTACTTC. Amino acids: CAWSRISYEQYF.